This TCR beta chain emerged from a study of blood T cell repertoires in COVID-19. Study overall: Both acute and convalescent COVID-19 samples were obtained from the United States, Italy and Spain. T cells, B-cell-depleted T cells, or PBMCs supplied cDNA or gDNA.

Cohorts were determined from participant-reported clinical history. The germline V and J ends were trimmed by 5 bases and 2 bases, with 24 bases remaining between them. This CDR3 is built from 18 residues. Germline V CDR1 and CDR2: LNHDA, SQIVND (reference sequence). TCRdb keeps only in-frame clones here, not all; method: immunoSEQ multiplex PCR. The sample shows about 130,000 clones, around 83% of them seen only once. The chain is built from TRBV19 and TRBJ1-2; D might be TRBD1 (6 bases). Sequences were obtained from PBMCs or T cells enriched from blood (not recorded which). The clonotype was recovered from a man aged 30 to 39 who had recovered from COVID-19. CDR3 residues: CASSSQRGARGSNYGYTF. CDR3 nucleotides: TGTGCCAGTAGTTCCCAACGGGGGGCCAGGGGATCGAACTATGGCTACACCTTC. The full variable domain, in which reference TRBV19 and TRBJ1-2 provide the parts outside the CDR3, is DGGITQSPKYLFRKEGQNVTLSCEQNLNHDAMYWYRQDPGQGLRLIYYSQIVNDFQKGDIAEGYSVSREKKESFPLTVTSAQKNPTAFYLCASSSQRGARGSNYGYTFGSGTRLTVV.